A single sample is the source of the 13 T cell receptor beta chains below, sequenced in a study of T cell changes during pregnancy in multiple sclerosis. The method was immunoSEQ multiplex PCR; TCRdb's version includes in-frame clones alone and lacks a portion of them. This sample yields approximately 130,000 clones, of which approximately 96% are seen a single time; 0.4% to 0.5% belongs to the top ten. Material: peripheral blood, obtained after pregnancy. The source of these receptors is a female donor with multiple sclerosis, enrolled in a pregnancy study.

The chain couples TRBV27 to TRBJ2-7, with 14 positions matching TRBD2. The germline V gene has CDR1 MNHEY and CDR2 SMNVEV (reference sequence). This CDR3 comprises 16 residues. The junction had 8 bases not matched to a gene; V was cut back by 6 bases and J by 4 bases. Written as DNA, the CDR3 is TGTGCCAGCAGGTCCAGGACTAGCGGGAGGTTATACGAGCAGTACTTC. Translating gives CASRSRTSGRLYEQYF.

The rearrangement uses TRBV11-2 and TRBJ2-7; possible D gene TRBD2, 5 bases. CDR3 size: 15 residues. The V gene lost 0 bases and the J gene lost 3 bases, with 12 bases spanning the gap. Germline loops: CDR1 SGHAT, CDR2 FQNNGV. The CDR3 DNA reads as TGTGCCAGCAGCTTAGAATGGTCTAGCATCTACGAGCAGTACTTC. Residues: CASSLEWSSIYEQYF.

This sequence joins TRBV5-1 and TRBJ2-1, with TRBD1 matching over 8 bases. Germline assignment: CDR1 SGHRS and CDR2 YFSETQ. V gave up 0 bases and J gave up 8 bases; unmatched junction bases: 10. This CDR3 is 16 amino acids long. In DNA form, the CDR3 reads TGCGCCAGCAGCTTGGAGGATTCAGGGGGCGAGGATGAGCAGTTCTTC. Amino acids: CASSLEDSGGEDEQFF.

Comments on this clone: Different DNA sequences within this sample yield the same CDR3. This chain connects TRBV19 to TRBJ1-1, with TRBD1 as a possible D gene (6 bases). The ends were cut back, 1 base at V and 5 bases at J, with 8 bases in the middle. The CDR3 sequence is 13 residues long. Germline lookup yields CDR1 LNHDA and CDR2 SQIVND (reference sequence). The CDR3 coding sequence is TGTGCCAGTAGTATAGGAAGGGGGACTGAAGCTTTCTTT. It specifies CASSIGRGTEAFF.

The CDR3 is CAWSVPDSSNEKLFF. For the CDR3, the DNA is TGTGCCTGGAGTGTACCGGACAGTTCTAATGAAAAACTGTTTTTT. This chain links TRBV30 with TRBJ1-4; TRBD1 is a possible D gene (6 bases). V was shortened by 0 bases and J by 3 bases, with 11 bases between the two germline ends. There are 15 residues in the CDR3. Germline CDR1 and CDR2: GTSNPN and SVGIG (reference sequence).

V is TRBV5-6 and J is TRBJ1-1; D possibly corresponds to TRBD1 (6 bases). V lost 6 bases, J lost 1 base, and 13 bases lay in between. The length of the CDR3 is 14 residues. In germline, CDR1 is SGHDT, CDR2 YYEEEE. This CDR3 is CASIFGTTNTEAFF. Written as DNA, the CDR3 is TGTGCCAGCATCTTCGGGACAACGAACACTGAAGCTTTCTTT. Full variable domain (outside the CDR3, taken from reference TRBV5-6 and TRBJ1-1): DAGVTQSPTHLIKTRGQQVTLRCSPKSGHDTVSWYQQALGQGPQFIFQYYEEEERQRGNFPDRFSGHQFPNYSSELNVNALLLGDSALYLCASIFGTTNTEAFFGQGTRLTVV.

The rearrangement links TRBV19 to TRBJ2-5; D unclear. CDR3 length equals 14 residues. From germline, CDR1 is LNHDA and CDR2 SQIVND (reference sequence). The V end was cut by 3 bases, the J end by 0 bases, with 8 bases between. Here the CDR3 reads CASSMYKYQETQYF. CDR3 nucleotide sequence: TGTGCCAGTAGTATGTACAAGTACCAAGAGACCCAGTACTTC.

The chain links TRBV5-8 to TRBJ1-5, with D possibly being TRBD1 (5 bases). Trimming shortened V by 2 bases and J by 2 bases, and 8 bases separated the two germline ends. The CDR3 extends over 14 amino acids. From germline, CDR1 is SGHTS and CDR2 YDEGEE. The CDR3 nucleotides are TGTGCCAGCAGCTTAAGGGGTGGCAATCAGCCCCAGCATTTT. Translation gives CASSLRGGNQPQHF.

V usage is TRBV28 and J usage is TRBJ1-4; 11 bases fit TRBD1. CDR3 length: 15 residues. The J segment lost 6 bases and the V segment lost 2 bases, leaving 2 bases of the junction unmatched. Per the germline V gene, CDR1 is MDHEN and CDR2 is SYDVKM. In DNA form, the CDR3 reads TGTGCCAGCAGTTTACCGGGACAGGGGGATGAAAAACTGTTTTTT. This translates into CASSLPGQGDEKLFF. Together with reference TRBV28 and TRBJ1-4, the CDR3 gives the full variable domain: DVKVTQSSRYLVKRTGEKVFLECVQDMDHENMFWYRQDPGLGLRLIYFSYDVKMKEKGDIPEGYSVSREKKERFSLILESASTNQTSMYLCASSLPGQGDEKLFFGSGTQLSVL.

The J gene is TRBJ1-1, the V gene TRBV5-1; D call uncertain. This CDR3 comprises 14 residues. V gave up 1 base and J gave up 0 bases, with 7 bases separating them. In germline, CDR1 is SGHRS, CDR2 YFSETQ. CDR3 sequence (DNA): TGCGCCAGCAGCTTGTCTCAGGTGAACACTGAAGCTTTCTTT. Amino acid sequence: CASSLSQVNTEAFF.

The rearrangement links TRBV18 to TRBJ2-5; TRBD2 agrees at 9 bases. The J segment lost 5 bases and the V segment lost 2 bases, leaving 12 bases of the junction unmatched. CDR1 and CDR2 from the germline V gene are KGHSH and LQKENI. This CDR3 comprises 17 residues. CDR3 in amino acids: CASSPLTGTGLAETQYF. DNA of the CDR3: TGTGCCAGCTCACCATTAACAGGGACGGGACTAGCCGAGACCCAGTACTTC.

J is TRBJ2-5 and V is TRBV29-1, with 7 bases matching TRBD2. Unmatched junction bases numbered 7, after V lost 4 bases and J lost 5 bases. CDR3 size: 13 residues. Germline V CDR1 and CDR2: SQVTM, ANQGSEA. CDR3 sequence reads: CSVVSGGYETQYF. CDR3 nucleotide sequence: TGCAGCGTTGTTTCGGGAGGTTATGAGACCCAGTACTTC.

The chain employs TRBV10-3 and TRBJ1-5; 8 positions agree with TRBD1. This CDR3 region has 15 residues. The ends lost 0 bases at V and 6 bases at J; junction bases unmatched: 4. Germline V CDR1 and CDR2: ENHRY, SYGVKD. CDR3 coding DNA: TGTGCCATCAGTGAGTCGGACAGGGTACGTCAGCCCCAGCATTTT. Its translation is CAISESDRVRQPQHF.